Listed below are T cell receptor beta chains from one sample, sequenced in a study of cytomegalovirus exposure and HLA in healthy donors. Only in-frame clones appear in the TCRdb table, and some are missing; sequencing was by immunoSEQ multiplex PCR. The listing contains 100,000 to 150,000 clones. Sequencing was carried out using PBMCs. Receptors were obtained from a man aged 25-45 years in good health and CMV-seronegative. Both conserved end residues are part of each CDR3. The D gene is left open where the match is weak.

J gene	D gene	V gene	CDR3 protein	CDR3 DNA
TRBJ1-1	TRBD1	TRBV6-6	CASSSRQGRTVEAFF	TGTGCCAGCAGCTCCAGACAGGGCCGAACGGTTGAAGCTTTCTTT
TRBJ2-7	.	TRBV6-5	CASSQTGPSSYEQYF	TGTGCCAGCAGCCAAACAGGTCCTAGCTCCTACGAGCAGTACTTC
TRBJ2-3	.	TRBV6-5	CASRRGDTQYF	TGTGCCAGCAGAAGGGGGGATACGCAGTATTTT
TRBJ2-7	.	TRBV28	CASTGRPENEQYF	TGTGCCAGCACAGGGCGGCCCGAGAACGAGCAGTACTTC
TRBJ2-3	TRBD1	TRBV4-2	CASSQEQGATNTQYF	TGTGCCAGCAGCCAAGAACAGGGGGCCACAAATACGCAGTATTTT
TRBJ2-7	.	TRBV28	CASRVVASYEQYF	TGTGCCAGCAGAGTGGTAGCCTCCTACGAGCAGTACTTC
TRBJ2-6	.	TRBV15	CATSRGSGTWSSGANVLTF	TGTGCCACCAGCAGAGGCTCAGGGACTTGGAGCTCTGGGGCCAACGTCCTGACTTTC
TRBJ2-1	TRBD2	TRBV7-9	CASSLRESADEQFF	TGTGCCAGCAGCTTGCGGGAGAGTGCGGATGAGCAGTTCTTC
TRBJ2-7	TRBD2	TRBV6-1	CASSDFRTSNEQYF	TGTGCCAGCAGTGATTTTCGGACTAGCAACGAGCAGTACTTC
TRBJ2-1	TRBD2	TRBV7-9	CASSSPFEGLANHEQFF	TGTGCCAGCAGCTCTCCCTTTGAGGGACTAGCGAACCATGAGCAGTTCTTC
TRBJ2-5	TRBD1	TRBV20-1	CSARQGETQYF	TGCAGTGCCCGACAGGGGGAGACCCAGTACTTC
TRBJ2-3	.	TRBV28	CASSLGVRGADTQYF	TGTGCCAGCAGTTTAGGGGTTAGGGGCGCAGATACGCAGTATTTT
TRBJ1-1	.	TRBV11-1	CASSPSGGAFF	TGTGCCAGCAGCCCCTCCGGGGGAGCTTTCTTT
TRBJ2-7	.	TRBV9	CASSVAGDYEQYF	TGTGCCAGCAGCGTAGCGGGAGATTACGAGCAGTACTTC
TRBJ2-7	TRBD2	TRBV6-5	CASSLDLRLADYEQYF	TGTGCCAGCAGTTTGGATCTGAGACTAGCGGACTACGAGCAGTACTTC
TRBJ1-5	TRBD1	TRBV28	CASATGGWGQPQHF	TGTGCCAGCGCTACAGGGGGCTGGGGTCAGCCCCAGCATTTT
TRBJ2-3	.	TRBV7-9	CASSLSSGDTQYF	TGTGCCAGCAGCTTGTCTAGTGGAGATACGCAGTATTTT
TRBJ2-7	TRBD2	TRBV5-4	CASSPGTSDYEQYF	TGTGCCAGCAGCCCCGGGACTAGCGACTACGAGCAGTACTTC
TRBJ2-1	TRBD2	TRBV5-1	CASDQSPRAGGRSSEQFF	TGCGCCAGCGACCAATCTCCAAGGGCGGGAGGGCGATCAAGCGAGCAGTTCTTC
TRBJ2-1	TRBD2	TRBV9	CASSVALAGGALVRNEQFF	TGTGCCAGCAGCGTAGCTCTAGCGGGTGGGGCACTTGTGAGAAATGAGCAGTTCTTC
TRBJ2-7	TRBD2	TRBV25-1	CASSAGLAGGQGYEQYF	TGTGCCAGCAGTGCTGGACTAGCGGGAGGACAAGGCTACGAGCAGTACTTC
TRBJ1-1	TRBD1	TRBV27	CASSVDRDGTEAFF	TGTGCCAGCAGTGTTGACAGGGACGGCACTGAAGCTTTCTTT
TRBJ1-5	TRBD1	TRBV28	CASEGASNQPQHF	TGTGCCAGTGAGGGGGCGAGCAATCAGCCCCAGCATTTT
TRBJ2-6	TRBD2	TRBV7-2	CASSRSPSGSGANVLTF	TGTGCCAGCAGCCGATCACCCAGCGGGAGTGGGGCCAACGTCCTGACTTTC
TRBJ2-2	.	TRBV11-2	CASRGSDGGNTGELFF	TGTGCCAGCCGAGGAAGTGACGGCGGTAACACCGGGGAGCTGTTTTTT
TRBJ2-7	TRBD1	TRBV7-9	CASSPGQGGYEQYF	TGTGCCAGCAGCCCCGGACAGGGAGGCTACGAGCAGTACTTC
TRBJ1-1	.	TRBV7-3	CASRLNGNTEAFF	TGTGCCAGCAGACTTAACGGGAACACTGAAGCTTTCTTT
TRBJ1-1	TRBD1	TRBV28	CASSSSTGGTTEAFF	TGTGCCAGCAGTTCCTCGACAGGGGGCACCACTGAAGCTTTCTTT
TRBJ2-7	TRBD1	TRBV5-1	CASSWDRDSLYF	TGCGCCAGCAGCTGGGACAGGGATAGCTTGTACTTC
TRBJ1-6	.	TRBV5-4	CASSWGVGSPLHF	TGTGCCAGCAGCTGGGGCGTTGGTTCACCCCTCCACTTT
TRBJ2-7	TRBD2	TRBV5-1	CASSLAGLAGGGSAEQYF	TGCGCCAGCAGCTTGGCAGGACTAGCGGGAGGAGGAAGCGCCGAGCAGTACTTC
TRBJ2-1	TRBD1	TRBV19	CASRATGHSYNEQFF	TGTGCCAGTAGGGCGACAGGGCACTCCTACAATGAGCAGTTCTTC
TRBJ1-1	.	TRBV27	CASASVSNTEAFF	TGTGCCAGCGCCTCGGTGTCTAACACTGAAGCTTTCTTT
TRBJ2-4	TRBD2	TRBV7-6	CASSSTSGSIKNIQYF	TGTGCCAGCAGCTCCACTAGCGGGAGTATCAAAAACATTCAGTACTTC
TRBJ1-1	.	TRBV4-1	CASSQEGEAGRTEAFF	TGCGCCAGCAGCCAAGAAGGAGAGGCAGGGAGGACTGAAGCTTTCTTT
TRBJ2-1	.	TRBV4-3	CASSQEARYEQFF	TGCGCCAGCAGCCAAGAAGCGAGGTACGAGCAGTTCTTC